These 14 T cell receptor beta chains originate from one sample sequenced in a study of blood T cell repertoires in COVID-19. Sequenced by immunoSEQ multiplex PCR; TCRdb stores in-frame clones only, minus some. This table holds about 220,000 clones, 84% found once. Sequences were obtained from PBMCs or T cells enriched from blood (not recorded which). The source is a woman between 40 and 55 years old who had recovered from COVID-19.

The V and J genes are TRBV28 and TRBJ2-1; a possible D gene is TRBD1 (6 bases). The CDR3 extends over 18 amino acids. Germline V CDR1 and CDR2: MDHEN, SYDVKM. V was cut by 4 bases and J by 1 base, with 20 bases left in between. CDR3 nucleotides: TGTGCCAGCAGTTACCAGGGGCTAGGGTACGGGTCCTACAATGAGCAGTTCTTC. Translating gives CASSYQGLGYGSYNEQFF.

This rearrangement joins TRBV11-3 to TRBJ2-1; 8 nucleotides align to TRBD2. CDR3 length: 14 amino acids. The V and J ends lost 4 bases and 10 bases, in that order; junction bases with no gene match: 9. The germline gives CDR1 SGHNT, CDR2 YENEEA. DNA for the CDR3: TGTGCCAGCAGCTGGGGACTAGGGTACGGGGAGCAGTTCTTC. Translated, it gives CASSWGLGYGEQFF.

The chain joins TRBV7-9 to TRBJ2-2; D may be TRBD2 (5 bases). The germline V gene has CDR1 SEHNR and CDR2 FQNEAQ (reference sequence). The V end was cut by 3 bases, the J end by 0 bases, with 5 bases between. There are 14 residues in the CDR3. CDR3 sequence reads: CASSLRANTGELFF. The CDR3 nucleotides read TGTGCCAGCAGCTTGAGGGCGAACACCGGGGAGCTGTTTTTT.

This clone has more than one count but fewer than ten. The chain couples TRBV5-1 to TRBJ1-2; TRBD1 matches 12 bases. In germline, CDR1 is SGHRS, CDR2 YFSETQ. V lost 4 bases to trimming and J lost 5 bases; unmatched junction nucleotides: 9. CDR3 length equals 16 residues. The CDR3 here is CASSGMGQGAGYGYTF. The CDR3 coding sequence is TGCGCCAGCAGCGGTATGGGACAGGGGGCTGGATATGGCTACACCTTC.

The chain uses TRBV30 and TRBJ2-2, with D possibly being TRBD2 (6 bases). V was cut by 1 base and J by 3 bases, with 12 bases left in between. This CDR3 comprises 15 residues. CDR1 GTSNPN and CDR2 SVGIG come from the germline V gene (reference sequence). CDR3 residues: CAWSAGTLYTGELFF. The CDR3 DNA reads as TGTGCCTGGAGTGCCGGGACTTTGTACACCGGGGAGCTGTTTTTT.

V and J are TRBV18 and TRBJ2-7; no clear D gene. CDR1 and CDR2 (germline): KGHSH, LQKENI. V dropped 2 bases and J dropped 9 bases, with 11 bases sitting between them. The length of the CDR3 is 12 residues. CDR3 DNA: TGTGCCAGCTCACCAAACTTTGAACGGCAGTACTTC. Its translation: CASSPNFERQYF.

The J gene is TRBJ1-6, the V gene TRBV6-6, with D tentatively TRBD1 (5 bases). Germline V CDR1 and CDR2: MNHNY, SVGAGI (reference sequence). Trimming shortened V by 6 bases and J by 7 bases, and 16 bases separated the two germline ends. The CDR3 contains 15 residues. The CDR3 DNA reads TGTGCCAGCAGCCGCCTGCGGGGGACGAATTCACCCCTCCACTTT. Encoded protein: CASSRLRGTNSPLHF.

The V gene is TRBV7-2, the J gene TRBJ2-3; 11 bases fit TRBD2. V was pared by 5 bases and J by 6 bases, with 4 bases of the junction left unmatched. This CDR3 has 14 residues. The germline V gene encodes CDR1 SGHTA and CDR2 FQGNSA. CDR3 DNA sequence: TGTGCCAGCAGCCCCCGGACTAGCGGGGATACGCAGTATTTT. Encoded protein: CASSPRTSGDTQYF.

The chain recombines TRBV4-2 with TRBJ2-3; 8 nucleotides line up with TRBD2. Trimming cost V 1 base and J 1 base; bases outside gene matches: 7. CDR1 is LGHNA and CDR2 is YNFKEQ in the germline V gene. The CDR3 has 17 amino acids. CDR3 coding DNA: TGTGCCAGCAGCCAAGTGGGGACTAGTGAGGGCACAGATACGCAGTATTTT. The encoded protein is CASSQVGTSEGTDTQYF.

This clone has a single count. The same CDR3 can be traced to other DNA sequences in this sample. The chain joins TRBV18 to TRBJ2-1; 11 bases map to TRBD1. This CDR3 spans 16 amino acids. J lost 4 bases, V lost 6 bases, and 8 bases had no gene match. Per the germline V gene, CDR1 is KGHSH and CDR2 is LQKENI. The CDR3 reads CASSSAGTGGYNEQFF. The CDR3 region has the DNA TGTGCCAGCTCGTCCGCCGGGACAGGGGGTTACAATGAGCAGTTCTTC.

The genes are TRBV28 and TRBJ1-2, with D uncertain. The CDR3 spans 13 residues. V was pared by 1 base and J by 4 bases, with 7 bases between. Germline CDR1 and CDR2: MDHEN and SYDVKM. The CDR3 loop reads CASSLFSGYGYTF. DNA of the CDR3: TGTGCCAGCAGTTTATTTTCCGGCTATGGCTACACCTTC.

The genes are TRBV28 and TRBJ2-2, with D unresolved. The germline V and J ends were trimmed by 5 bases and 5 bases, with 18 bases remaining between them. This CDR3 is 16 amino acids long. Germline V gene sequence: CDR1 MDHEN, CDR2 SYDVKM. CDR3 bases: TGTGCCAGCAGTCCCCCCGCAGATAGCTGGACCGGGGAGCTGTTTTTT. Residues: CASSPPADSWTGELFF.

This chain links TRBV28 with TRBJ2-3; tentative D call: TRBD2 (5 bases). Germline V gene data show CDR1 as MDHEN and CDR2 as SYDVKM. The CDR3 length is 15 residues. The V end lost 2 bases, the J end lost 4 bases, and 13 bases lay between the germline ends. CDR3 nucleotide sequence: TGTGCCAGCAGTTTACCCCGACTAACCCCAGATACGCAGTATTTT. Translation gives CASSLPRLTPDTQYF.

The chain combines TRBV19 with TRBJ2-7, with TRBD1 identical over 7 bases. V was pared by 5 bases and J by 4 bases, with 11 bases of the junction left unmatched. Germline lookup yields CDR1 LNHDA and CDR2 SQIVND (reference sequence). The CDR3 runs to 15 residues. CDR3 bases: TGTGCCAGTAGTGTTAAGACAGGGTTATCGTACGAGCAGTACTTC. This sequence encodes CASSVKTGLSYEQYF.